A single sample gave rise to the 27 T cell receptor beta chains below, sequenced in a study of blood T cell repertoires in COVID-19. TCRdb's table, derived via immunoSEQ multiplex PCR, lists solely in-frame clones and lacks some. The repertoire has some 250,000 clones, 80% to 90% of them found once; the top ten carry around 7.9%. The sequenced sample was peripheral blood. These receptor sequences come from a man aged 35 to 55 with active or convalescent COVID-19.

This chain uses TRBV6-5 with TRBJ1-6; D is uncertain. The CDR3 sequence is 13 residues long. Looked up from germline, CDR1 is MNHEY and CDR2 is SVGAGI. V lost 6 bases and J lost 8, with 11 bases in between. In DNA, the CDR3 is TGTGCCAGCAGGGGTGTCAGCGATTCACCCCTCCACTTT. Translation: CASRGVSDSPLHF.

The chain joins TRBV24-1 to TRBJ1-2; a weak D match, TRBD1 (6 bases). CDR3 size: 16 residues. Trimming removed 7 bases from V and 4 bases from J, with 21 bases in between. In germline, CDR1 is KGHDR, CDR2 SFDVKD. CDR3 loop: CATSALTGGGVYGYTF. The CDR3 DNA sequence: TGTGCCACCAGCGCTCTTACCGGGGGGGGCGTCTATGGCTACACCTTC.

CDR3 nucleotide sequence: TGTGCCACCAGTGATTCGTCGGGACAGGGTGGAAACACCATATATTTT. Its protein product is CATSDSSGQGGNTIYF. This chain uses TRBV24-1 with TRBJ1-3; 9 bases align to TRBD1. V trimming: 2 bases; J trimming: 3 bases; junction bases outside the gene matches: 4. The V gene's germline CDR1 is KGHDR and CDR2 SFDVKD. The CDR3 loop spans 16 amino acids.

The CDR3 DNA is TGTGCCAGCAGCAAAGTGGTACCCGGGACAGGAGCCACAGATACGCAGTATTTT. This translates into CASSKVVPGTGATDTQYF. This chain uses TRBV21-1 with TRBJ2-3; TRBD1, the table's D call, lacks a check against the DNA. TRBV21-1 is tagged as a pseudogene. The CDR3 has 18 amino acids.

This clone was recorded only once. The gene calls are TRBV5-5 and TRBJ1-2; tentative D call: TRBD1 (6 bases). Germline CDR1 is SGHKS and CDR2 is YYEKEE (reference sequence). V dropped 2 bases and J dropped 7 bases, with 12 bases sitting between them. The CDR3 spans 13 residues. CDR3 region: CASSLLPGAGYTF. The DNA of the CDR3 is TGTGCCAGCAGCTTACTACCAGGGGCTGGCTACACCTTC.

The rearrangement links TRBV21-1 to TRBJ1-6. TRBV21-1 is deemed a pseudogene. This CDR3 comprises 17 residues. CDR3 DNA sequence: TGTGCCAGCAGCAAAGAAGAGGGCAGCAGGCCTAATTCACCCCTCCACTTT. Translated: CASSKEEGSRPNSPLHF.

Written as DNA, the CDR3 is TGTGCCAGCCGACAGGGGCCCCTGGAAAAAGCTTTCTTT. Translating it yields CASRQGPLEKAFF. The V call is TRBV27, the J call TRBJ1-1; the match to TRBD1 covers 8 bases. This CDR3 comprises 13 residues. Germline V gives CDR1 MNHEY, CDR2 SMNVEV (reference sequence). The J segment lost 9 bases and the V segment lost 8 bases, leaving 11 bases of the junction unmatched.

The J gene is TRBJ1-6, the V gene TRBV30; TRBD1 agrees at 8 bases. The V gene's germline CDR1 is GTSNPN and CDR2 SVGIG (reference sequence). There are 14 residues in the CDR3. After removal of 4 bases from V and 5 bases from J, the junction contained 4 bases not matched to a gene. CDR3 DNA: TGTGCCTGGACAGGGACAGGAAATAATTCACCCCTCCACTTT. It encodes CAWTGTGNNSPLHF. The entire variable domain, with the rest obtained from reference TRBV30 and TRBJ1-6, is as follows: SQTIHQWPATLVQPVGSPLSLECTVEGTSNPNLYWYRQAAGRGLQLLFYSVGIGQISSEVPQNLSASRPQDRQFILSSKKLLLSDSGFYLCAWTGTGNNSPLHFGNGTRLTVT.

The gene calls are TRBV25-1 and TRBJ1-2; 12 bases align to TRBD1. CDR1 is MGHDK and CDR2 is SYGVNS in the germline V gene. V was clipped by 3 bases and J by 4 bases; unmatched bases: 12. CDR3 length: 18 amino acids. CDR3 residues: CASSDLRDRGHGPYGYTF. DNA of the CDR3: TGTGCCAGCAGTGACCTTCGGGACAGGGGGCACGGTCCCTATGGCTACACCTTC.

The chain couples TRBV7-8 to TRBJ2-7, with 9 bases identical to TRBD2. Looked up from germline, CDR1 is SGHVS and CDR2 is FQNEAQ. Trimming cost V 2 bases and J 4 bases; bases outside gene matches: 12. The CDR3 spans 17 residues. As DNA, the CDR3 is TGTGCCAGCAGCTTACATCGGGCGGGAGGGCCGAAGTACGAGCAGTACTTC. It encodes CASSLHRAGGPKYEQYF.

This clone occurred a few times. This chain joins TRBV7-9 and TRBJ1-2; TRBD1 agrees at 10 bases. CDR3 size: 14 residues. CDR1 and CDR2 from the germline V gene are SEHNR and FQNEAQ (reference sequence). V dropped 3 bases and J dropped 13; count of bases not matched to a gene: 11. For the CDR3, the DNA is TGTGCCAGCAGCTTGGCGGGACAGGGGACCGCTGGCACCTTC. Amino acid sequence: CASSLAGQGTAGTF.

The sample holds a few counts of this clone. This chain connects TRBV24-1 to TRBJ1-1, with 7 bases aligning to TRBD1. The V and J ends lost 1 base and 3 bases, in that order; junction bases with no gene match: 10. Germline CDR1 reads KGHDR; CDR2 reads SFDVKD. The CDR3 is 17 amino acids. This CDR3 reads CATSDLRLDREYTEAFF. The DNA for the CDR3 is TGTGCCACCAGTGATTTACGACTAGACAGGGAATACACTGAAGCTTTCTTT.

This clone was detected once. The rearrangement links TRBV6-5 to TRBJ2-5; the D is unclear. This CDR3 contains 14 residues. CDR1 MNHEY and CDR2 SVGAGI come from the germline V gene. V lost 0 bases to trimming and J lost 7 bases, with 12 bases between them. CDR3 sequence: CASSYSRIIGTQYF. The CDR3 coding sequence is TGTGCCAGCAGTTACTCGAGGATTATTGGGACCCAGTACTTC.

This chain uses TRBV6-5 with TRBJ1-1; D is perhaps TRBD1 (5 bases). Germline lookup yields CDR1 MNHEY and CDR2 SVGAGI. The CDR3 has 15 amino acids. Trimming shortened V by 7 bases and J by 1 base, and 16 bases separated the two germline ends. The CDR3 sequence is CASKPWGGGNTEAFF. CDR3 nucleotide sequence: TGTGCCAGCAAACCTTGGGGGGGAGGGAACACTGAAGCTTTCTTT.

Only one count was recorded for this clone. The chain couples TRBV2 to TRBJ1-2, with D maybe TRBD1 (6 bases). V was cut by 3 bases and J by 5 bases, with 16 bases left in between. Germline assignment: CDR1 SNHLY and CDR2 FYNNEI. The CDR3 is 15 residues long. The CDR3 region has the DNA TGTGCCAGCAGTGACACTCAGGGGATTGGTTATGGCTACACCTTC. It encodes CASSDTQGIGYGYTF.

This clone was recorded only once. The chain joins TRBV12-3 or TRBV12-4 to TRBJ1-1; D not resolved. V was pared by 6 bases and J by 1 base, with 9 bases between. The CDR3 totals 13 residues. CDR3 sequence reads: CASRDSWNTEAFF. The CDR3 nucleotides read TGTGCCAGCAGGGACTCCTGGAACACTGAAGCTTTCTTT.

This clone has just a few counts. The rearrangement uses TRBV6-6 and TRBJ2-1; 7 nucleotides match TRBD2. This CDR3 contains 16 residues. Per the germline V gene, CDR1 is MNHNY and CDR2 is SVGAGI (reference sequence). V lost 2 bases, J lost 3 bases, and 7 bases stayed unmatched. This chain's CDR3 is CASSYGGTIFYNEQFF. CDR3 DNA sequence: TGTGCCAGCAGTTACGGAGGGACTATCTTCTACAATGAGCAGTTCTTC.

The chain couples TRBV30 to TRBJ1-2; 9 positions match TRBD1. V dropped 5 bases and J dropped 8; count of bases not matched to a gene: 9. CDR1 GTSNPN and CDR2 SVGIG come from the germline V gene (reference sequence). This CDR3 has 13 residues. CDR3 loop: CAWGGTGKFGYTF. CDR3 DNA: TGTGCCTGGGGTGGGACAGGGAAGTTCGGCTACACCTTC.

This rearrangement joins TRBV11-2 to TRBJ1-3; D is ambiguous. The CDR3 totals 16 residues. Trimming left V 3 bases short and J 4 bases short, with 16 bases between. Germline loops: CDR1 SGHAT, CDR2 FQNNGV. The CDR3 nucleotides are TGTGCCAGCAGCTTCGGCTGGGAGCCGTCAGGAAACACCATATATTTT. It yields the protein CASSFGWEPSGNTIYF.

The DNA for the CDR3 is TGCGCCAGCAGCCTACGATTGGAGGGACTCTCCTACGAGCAGTACTTC. Residues: CASSLRLEGLSYEQYF. The chain has TRBV4-1 and TRBJ2-7; D perhaps matches TRBD2 (6 bases). The CDR3 is made up of 16 amino acids. Germline CDR1 reads MGHRA; CDR2 reads YSYEKL. V was pared by 4 bases and J by 0 bases, with 16 bases between.

This sequence joins TRBV5-1 and TRBJ2-1; 7 bases align to TRBD2. The germline CDR1 and CDR2 sequences are SGHRS and YFSETQ. Losses at the gene ends were 7 bases for V and 2 bases for J; bases not matched to a gene: 6. CDR3 length: 14 residues. The CDR3 region is CASRAGPTYNEQFF. CDR3 DNA: TGCGCCAGCCGAGCGGGGCCTACCTACAATGAGCAGTTCTTC.

The chain combines TRBV9 with TRBJ1-2; D ambiguous. Trimming cost V 3 bases and J 5 bases, with 11 bases left between them. Germline-derived CDR1 and CDR2 are SGDLS and YYNGEE. The CDR3 extends over 13 amino acids. Written as DNA, the CDR3 is TGTGCCAGCAGCGCGGCGGGGAATTATGGCTACACCTTC. It translates to CASSAAGNYGYTF.

This chain connects TRBV5-1 to TRBJ2-2; D gene unclear. The V end was cut by 2 bases, the J end by 0 bases, with 11 bases between. There are 16 residues in the CDR3. Germline lookup yields CDR1 SGHRS and CDR2 YFSETQ. As DNA, the CDR3 is TGCGCCAGCAGCTTTATCGGCGGATCGAACACCGGGGAGCTGTTTTTT. It encodes CASSFIGGSNTGELFF.

The chain employs TRBV30 and TRBJ1-3; no clear D. Germline V gene lookup returns CDR1 GTSNPN and CDR2 SVGIG (reference sequence). The CDR3 sequence is 15 residues long. Trimming shortened V by 0 bases and J by 0 bases, and 9 bases separated the two germline ends. The CDR3 coding sequence is TGTGCCTGGAGTGTACAACAGTACTCTGGAAACACCATATATTTT. This gives the protein CAWSVQQYSGNTIYF. The full variable domain, rest sourced from reference TRBV30 and TRBJ1-3, is SQTIHQWPATLVQPVGSPLSLECTVEGTSNPNLYWYRQAAGRGLQLLFYSVGIGQISSEVPQNLSASRPQDRQFILSSKKLLLSDSGFYLCAWSVQQYSGNTIYFGEGSWLTVV.

This chain connects TRBV18 to TRBJ1-1, with 7 bases fitting TRBD1. Losses at the gene ends were 2 bases for V and 2 bases for J; bases not matched to a gene: 5. CDR3 size: 15 residues. Germline values: CDR1 KGHSH, CDR2 LQKENI. The CDR3 region is CASSPMTGINTEAFF. For the CDR3, the DNA is TGTGCCAGCTCACCAATGACAGGGATAAACACTGAAGCTTTCTTT.

The V call is TRBV7-9, the J call TRBJ1-1; D unresolved. V shed 1 base and J shed 8 bases, with 14 bases lying between them. The CDR3 sequence is 14 residues long. Germline V lookup: CDR1 SEHNR, CDR2 FQNEAQ (reference sequence). The CDR3: CASSLGGTRIEAFF. The CDR3 bases are TGTGCCAGCAGCTTAGGAGGCACAAGAATAGAAGCTTTCTTT.

The rearrangement joins TRBV30 to TRBJ1-5, with D unresolved. This CDR3 region has 15 residues. The V end lost 2 bases, the J end lost 6 bases, and 17 bases lay between the germline ends. Germline V gives CDR1 GTSNPN, CDR2 SVGIG (reference sequence). Here the CDR3 DNA reads TGTGCCTGGAGTTCTCTAGCTAGTAGGGCTCAGCCCCAGCATTTT. This gives the protein CAWSSLASRAQPQHF.